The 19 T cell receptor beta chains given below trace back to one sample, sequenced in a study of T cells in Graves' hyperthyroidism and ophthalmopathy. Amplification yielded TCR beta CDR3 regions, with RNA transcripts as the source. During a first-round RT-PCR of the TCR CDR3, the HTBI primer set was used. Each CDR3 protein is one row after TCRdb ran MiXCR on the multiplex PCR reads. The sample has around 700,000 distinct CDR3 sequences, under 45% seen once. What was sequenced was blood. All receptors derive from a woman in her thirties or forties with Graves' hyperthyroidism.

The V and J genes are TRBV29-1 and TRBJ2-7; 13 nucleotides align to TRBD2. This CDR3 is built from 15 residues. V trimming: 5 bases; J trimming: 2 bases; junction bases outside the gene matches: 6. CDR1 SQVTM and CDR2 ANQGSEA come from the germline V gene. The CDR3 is CSVSRTSGGTYEQYF. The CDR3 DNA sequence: TGCAGCGTTTCCCGGACTAGCGGGGGAACCTACGAGCAGTACTTC.

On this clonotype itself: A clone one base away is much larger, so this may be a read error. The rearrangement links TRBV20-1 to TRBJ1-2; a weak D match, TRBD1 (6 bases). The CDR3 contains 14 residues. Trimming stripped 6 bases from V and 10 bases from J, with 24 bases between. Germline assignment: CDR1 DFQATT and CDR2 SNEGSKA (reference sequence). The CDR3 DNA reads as TGCAGTGCAGATACAGGGTTCGCGGCCGGGGACTACACCTTC. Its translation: CSADTGFAAGDYTF.

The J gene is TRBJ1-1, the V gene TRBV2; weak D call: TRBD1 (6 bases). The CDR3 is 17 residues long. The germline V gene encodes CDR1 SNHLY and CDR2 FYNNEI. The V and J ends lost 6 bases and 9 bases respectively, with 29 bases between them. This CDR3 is CASSPLGQTWNHGKAFF. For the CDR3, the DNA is TGTGCCAGCAGCCCCCTCGGACAGACCTGGAACCACGGAAAAGCTTTCTTT.

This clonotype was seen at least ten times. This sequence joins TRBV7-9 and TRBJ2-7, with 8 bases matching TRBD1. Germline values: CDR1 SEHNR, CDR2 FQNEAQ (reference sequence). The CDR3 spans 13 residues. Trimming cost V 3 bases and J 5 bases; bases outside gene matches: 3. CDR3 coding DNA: TGTGCCAGCAGCTTCAACAGGGGGGACGAGCAGTACTTC. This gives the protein CASSFNRGDEQYF.

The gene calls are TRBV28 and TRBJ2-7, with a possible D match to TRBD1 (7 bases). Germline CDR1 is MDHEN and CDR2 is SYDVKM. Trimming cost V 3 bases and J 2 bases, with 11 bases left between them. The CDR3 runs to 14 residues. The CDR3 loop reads CASSFGRGAYEQYF. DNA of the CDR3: TGTGCCAGCAGTTTCGGCAGGGGGGCCTACGAGCAGTACTTC. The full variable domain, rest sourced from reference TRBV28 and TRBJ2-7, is DVKVTQSSRYLVKRTGEKVFLECVQDMDHENMFWYRQDPGLGLRLIYFSYDVKMKEKGDIPEGYSVSREKKERFSLILESASTNQTSMYLCASSFGRGAYEQYFGPGTRLTVT.

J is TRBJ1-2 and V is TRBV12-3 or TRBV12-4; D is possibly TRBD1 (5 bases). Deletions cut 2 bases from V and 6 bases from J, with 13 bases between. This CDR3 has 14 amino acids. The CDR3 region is CASSLQGWADGYTF. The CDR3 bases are TGTGCCAGCAGTTTACAGGGTTGGGCTGATGGCTACACCTTC.

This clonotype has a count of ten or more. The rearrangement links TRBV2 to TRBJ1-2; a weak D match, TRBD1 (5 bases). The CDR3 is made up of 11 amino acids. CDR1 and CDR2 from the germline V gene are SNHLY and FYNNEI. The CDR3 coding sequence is TGTGCTCCGAGGGCAGGGCATGGCTACACCTTC. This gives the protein CAPRAGHGYTF.

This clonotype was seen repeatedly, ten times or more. For the CDR3, the DNA is TGTGCCAGCAGCAACCGGGGGAACACTGAAGCTTTCTTT. The encoded protein is CASSNRGNTEAFF. The chain combines TRBV6-6 with TRBJ1-1; D remains ambiguous. The CDR3 runs to 13 residues. Germline V gene data show CDR1 as MNHNY and CDR2 as SVGAGI (reference sequence). V was pared by 6 bases and J by 1 base, with 9 bases between.

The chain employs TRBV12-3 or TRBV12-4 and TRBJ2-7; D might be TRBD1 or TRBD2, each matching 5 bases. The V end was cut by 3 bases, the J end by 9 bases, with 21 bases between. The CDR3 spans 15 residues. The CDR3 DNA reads TGTGCCAGCAGTTTCAGGGACCGAGTCACCACTGGGCAGTACTTC. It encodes CASSFRDRVTTGQYF.

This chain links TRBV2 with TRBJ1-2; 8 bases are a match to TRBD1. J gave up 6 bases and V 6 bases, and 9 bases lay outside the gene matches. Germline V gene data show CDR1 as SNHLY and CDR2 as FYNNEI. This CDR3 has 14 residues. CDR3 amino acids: CASSFPDRGHGYTF. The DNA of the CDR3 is TGTGCCAGCAGCTTTCCCGACAGGGGACATGGCTACACCTTC.

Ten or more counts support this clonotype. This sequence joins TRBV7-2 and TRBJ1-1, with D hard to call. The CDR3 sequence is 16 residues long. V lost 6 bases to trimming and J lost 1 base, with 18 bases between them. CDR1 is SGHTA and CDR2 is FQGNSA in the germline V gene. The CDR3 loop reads CASRTTVGWTNTEAFF. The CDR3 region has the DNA TGTGCCAGCAGGACCACAGTAGGGTGGACGAACACTGAAGCTTTCTTT.

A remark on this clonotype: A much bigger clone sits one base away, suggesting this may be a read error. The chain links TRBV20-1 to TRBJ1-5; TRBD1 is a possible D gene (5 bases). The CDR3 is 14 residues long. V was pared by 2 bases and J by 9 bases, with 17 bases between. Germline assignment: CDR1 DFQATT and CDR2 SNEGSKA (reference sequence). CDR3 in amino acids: CSARSSGTGRPQHF. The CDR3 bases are TGCAGTGCTAGAAGTTCAGGGACGGGGCGGCCCCAGCATTTT.

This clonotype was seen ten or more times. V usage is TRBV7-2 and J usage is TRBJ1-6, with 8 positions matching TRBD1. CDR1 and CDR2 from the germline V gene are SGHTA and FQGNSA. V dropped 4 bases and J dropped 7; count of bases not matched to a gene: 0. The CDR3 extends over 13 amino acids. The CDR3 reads CASSWDRNSPLHF. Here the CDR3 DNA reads TGTGCCAGCAGCTGGGACAGGAATTCACCCCTCCACTTT.

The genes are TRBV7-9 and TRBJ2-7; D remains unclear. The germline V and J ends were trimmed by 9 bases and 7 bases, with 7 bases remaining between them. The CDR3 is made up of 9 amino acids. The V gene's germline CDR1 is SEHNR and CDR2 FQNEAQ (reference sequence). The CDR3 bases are TGTGCCAGGGCTAGTGAGCAGTACTTC. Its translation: CARASEQYF.

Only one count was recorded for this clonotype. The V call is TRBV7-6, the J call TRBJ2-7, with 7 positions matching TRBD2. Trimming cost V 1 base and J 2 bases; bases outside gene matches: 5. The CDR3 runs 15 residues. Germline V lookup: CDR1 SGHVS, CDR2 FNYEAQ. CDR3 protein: CASSLDRAGPYEQYF. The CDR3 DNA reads TGTGCCAGCAGCTTAGATCGAGCGGGACCCTACGAGCAGTACTTC.

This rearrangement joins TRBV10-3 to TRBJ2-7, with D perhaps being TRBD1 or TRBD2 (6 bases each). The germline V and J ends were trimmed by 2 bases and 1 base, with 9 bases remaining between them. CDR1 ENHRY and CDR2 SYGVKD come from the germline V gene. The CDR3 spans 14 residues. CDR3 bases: TGTGCCATCAGTGAGACAGGGAGGTCCTACGAGCAGTACTTC. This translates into CAISETGRSYEQYF.

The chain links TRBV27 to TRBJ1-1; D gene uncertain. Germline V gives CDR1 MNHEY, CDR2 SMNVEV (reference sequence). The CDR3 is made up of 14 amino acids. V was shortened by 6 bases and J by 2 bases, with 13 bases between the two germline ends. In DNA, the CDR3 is TGTGCCAGCAGAAAGGGAAGTTTAAACACTGAAGCTTTCTTT. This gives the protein CASRKGSLNTEAFF.

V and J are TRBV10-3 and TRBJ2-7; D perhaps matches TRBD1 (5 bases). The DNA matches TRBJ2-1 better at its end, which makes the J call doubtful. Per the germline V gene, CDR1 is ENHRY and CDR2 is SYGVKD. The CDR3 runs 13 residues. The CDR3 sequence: CAITEDRSGEQFF. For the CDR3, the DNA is TGTGCCATCACCGAAGACAGATCGGGTGAGCAGTTCTTC.

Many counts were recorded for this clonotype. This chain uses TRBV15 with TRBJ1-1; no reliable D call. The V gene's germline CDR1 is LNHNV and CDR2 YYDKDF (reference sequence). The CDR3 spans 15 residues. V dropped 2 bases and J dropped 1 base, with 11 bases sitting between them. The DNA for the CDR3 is TGTGCCACCAGCAGACCGAGGGAGTCGAACACTGAAGCTTTCTTT. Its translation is CATSRPRESNTEAFF. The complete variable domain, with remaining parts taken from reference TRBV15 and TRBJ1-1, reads DAMVIQNPRYQVTQFGKPVTLSCSQTLNHNVMYWYQQKSSQAPKLLFHYYDKDFNNEADTPDNFQSRRPNTSFCFLDIRSPGLGDTAMYLCATSRPRESNTEAFFGQGTRLTVV.